This TCR beta chain is from a study of OX40 agonist ivuxolimab in advanced cancers. Overall study context: The study treated patients with ivuxolimab, an agonistic anti-OX40 (CD134) antibody. Overall study results and limits: The study observed clonal expansion of CD4+ and CD8+ blood T cells by week 6 at 0.1 to 3.0 mg/kg.

There are 15 residues in the CDR3. CDR1 and CDR2 from the germline V gene are MGHRA and YSYEKL. V was shortened by 1 base and J by 4 bases, with 11 bases between the two germline ends. Clones were read by immunoSEQ multiplex PCR, and TCRdb kept only the in-frame ones, dropping some. The sample comprises about 46,000 clones, 91% of which are singletons, and over 4.5% rests with the top ten. As for this clone: Its antigen is not identified.

The V gene is TRBV4-1, the J gene TRBJ1-5, with D unclear. This clonotype originated in an adult with an advanced solid tumor such as melanoma, head and neck, liver or kidney cancer. The sample here was CD4+ or CD8+ T cells sorted from blood, taken in a trial of the OX40 agonist ivuxolimab. The CDR3 is CASSQGWPPNQPQHF. CDR3 bases: TGCGCCAGCAGCCAAGGGTGGCCTCCAAATCAGCCCCAGCATTTT.